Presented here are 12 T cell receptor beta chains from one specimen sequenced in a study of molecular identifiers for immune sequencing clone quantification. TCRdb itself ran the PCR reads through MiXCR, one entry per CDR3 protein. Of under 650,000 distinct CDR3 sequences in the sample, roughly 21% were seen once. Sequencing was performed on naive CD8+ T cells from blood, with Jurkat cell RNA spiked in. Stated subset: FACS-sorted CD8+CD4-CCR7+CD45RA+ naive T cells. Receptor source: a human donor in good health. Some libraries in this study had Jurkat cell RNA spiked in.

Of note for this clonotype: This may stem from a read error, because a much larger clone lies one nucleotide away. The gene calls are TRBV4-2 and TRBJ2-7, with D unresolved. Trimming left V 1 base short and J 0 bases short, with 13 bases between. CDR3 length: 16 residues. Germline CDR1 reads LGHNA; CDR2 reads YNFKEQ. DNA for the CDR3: TGTGCCAGCAGCCAAGGTCCAGGTTCGAGCTCCTACGAGCAGTACTTC. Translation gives CASSQGPGSSSYEQYF.

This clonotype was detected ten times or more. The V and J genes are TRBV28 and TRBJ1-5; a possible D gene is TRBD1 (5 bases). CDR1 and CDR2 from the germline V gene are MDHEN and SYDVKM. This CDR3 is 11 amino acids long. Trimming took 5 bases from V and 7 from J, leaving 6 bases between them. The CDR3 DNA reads TGTGCCAGCAGTCCAGGGCAGCCCCAGCATTTT. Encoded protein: CASSPGQPQHF.

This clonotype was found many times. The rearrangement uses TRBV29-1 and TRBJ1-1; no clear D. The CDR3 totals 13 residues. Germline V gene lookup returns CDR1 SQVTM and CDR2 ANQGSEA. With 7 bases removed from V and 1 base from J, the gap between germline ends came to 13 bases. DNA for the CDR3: TGCAGCGGCCTTCAGAGGCAGAACACTGAAGCTTTCTTT. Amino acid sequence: CSGLQRQNTEAFF.

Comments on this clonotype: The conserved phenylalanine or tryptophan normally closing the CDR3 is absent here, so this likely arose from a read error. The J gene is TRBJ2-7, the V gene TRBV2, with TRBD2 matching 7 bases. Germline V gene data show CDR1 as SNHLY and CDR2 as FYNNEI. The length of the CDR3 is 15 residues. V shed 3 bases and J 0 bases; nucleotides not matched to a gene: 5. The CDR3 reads CASSETSSSSYEQYL. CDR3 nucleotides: TGTGCCAGCAGTGAGACTAGCTCTAGCTCCTACGAGCAGTACCTC.

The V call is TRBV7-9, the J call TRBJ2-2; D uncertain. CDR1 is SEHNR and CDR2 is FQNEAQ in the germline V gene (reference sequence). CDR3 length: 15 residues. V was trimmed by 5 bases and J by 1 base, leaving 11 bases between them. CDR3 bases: TGTGCCAGCAGCGGGCCTGAGCAGAACACCGGGGAGCTGTTTTTT. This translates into CASSGPEQNTGELFF.

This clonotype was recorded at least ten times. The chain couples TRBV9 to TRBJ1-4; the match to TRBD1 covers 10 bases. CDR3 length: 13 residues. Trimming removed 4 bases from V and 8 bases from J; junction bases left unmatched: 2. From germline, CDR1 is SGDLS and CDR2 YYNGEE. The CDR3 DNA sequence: TGTGCCAGCAGCCCGGGACAGGGGGAAAAACTGTTTTTT. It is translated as CASSPGQGEKLFF. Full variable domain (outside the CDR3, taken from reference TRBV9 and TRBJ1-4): DSGVTQTPKHLITATGQRVTLRCSPRSGDLSVYWYQQSLDQGLQFLIQYYNGEERAKGNILERFSAQQFPDLHSELNLSSLELGDSALYFCASSPGQGEKLFFGSGTQLSVL.

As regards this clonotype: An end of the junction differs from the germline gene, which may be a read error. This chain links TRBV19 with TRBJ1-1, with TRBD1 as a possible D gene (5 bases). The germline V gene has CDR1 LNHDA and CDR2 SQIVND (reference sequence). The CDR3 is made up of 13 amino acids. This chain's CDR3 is CASRTGRAFEASF. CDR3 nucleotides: TGTGCCAGTAGAACCGGCAGGGCCTTTGAAGCTTCCTTT.

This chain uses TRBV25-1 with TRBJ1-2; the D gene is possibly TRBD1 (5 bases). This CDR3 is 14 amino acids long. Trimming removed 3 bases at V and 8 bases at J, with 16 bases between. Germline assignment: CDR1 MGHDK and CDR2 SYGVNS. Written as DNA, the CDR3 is TGTGCCAGCAGTGATAGAATAGGGGTAAACGGCTACACCTTC. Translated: CASSDRIGVNGYTF.

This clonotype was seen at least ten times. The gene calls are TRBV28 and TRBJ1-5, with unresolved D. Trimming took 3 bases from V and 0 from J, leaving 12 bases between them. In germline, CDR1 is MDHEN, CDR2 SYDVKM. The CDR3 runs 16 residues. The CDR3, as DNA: TGTGCCAGCAGTTTGTTTGGTCGGTATAGCAATCAGCCCCAGCATTTT. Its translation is CASSLFGRYSNQPQHF.

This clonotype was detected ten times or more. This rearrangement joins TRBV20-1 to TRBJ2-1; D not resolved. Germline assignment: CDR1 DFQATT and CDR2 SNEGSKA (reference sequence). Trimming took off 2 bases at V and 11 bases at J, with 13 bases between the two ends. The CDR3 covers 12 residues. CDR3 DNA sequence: TGCAGTGCTAGACCACGTGCCGAGAAGCAGTTCTTC. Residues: CSARPRAEKQFF.

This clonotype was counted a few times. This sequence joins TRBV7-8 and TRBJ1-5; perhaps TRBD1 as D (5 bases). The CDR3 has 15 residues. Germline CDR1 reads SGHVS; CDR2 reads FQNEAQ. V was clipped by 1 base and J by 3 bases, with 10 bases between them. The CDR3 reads CASSLGGVPNQPQHF. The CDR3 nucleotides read TGTGCCAGCAGCTTAGGGGGGGTTCCCAATCAGCCCCAGCATTTT.

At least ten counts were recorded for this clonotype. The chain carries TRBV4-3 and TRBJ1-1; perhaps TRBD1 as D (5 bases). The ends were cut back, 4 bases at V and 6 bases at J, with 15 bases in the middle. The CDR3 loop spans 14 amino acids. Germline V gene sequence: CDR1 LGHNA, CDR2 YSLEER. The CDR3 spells CASSPRASGPEAFF. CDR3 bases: TGCGCCAGCAGCCCCAGGGCCTCTGGACCTGAAGCTTTCTTT.